This passage covers 22 T cell receptor beta chains from one sample sequenced in a study of radiotherapy plus CTLA-4 blockade in lung cancer. Profiled with immunoSEQ multiplex PCR; TCRdb holds only in-frame clones, not every one. The sample yields roughly 80,000 clones, over 70% seen once. Specimen: peripheral blood, collected from a patient treated with radiotherapy plus ipilimumab. The receptor set was obtained from a human donor with non-small cell lung cancer who had a partial response to radiotherapy plus ipilimumab. Some clones in this sample may be carry-over from other donors' samples.

With regard to this clone: The junction shows a germline mismatch at one end, possibly a read error. The V call is TRBV20-1, the J call TRBJ2-1; D unresolved. The CDR3 is made up of 11 amino acids. Germline-derived CDR1 and CDR2 are DFQATT and SNEGSKA (reference sequence). CDR3 in amino acids: CSARVRSEELF. The CDR3 coding sequence is TGCAGTGCTAGAGTCAGATCTGAGGAGCTCTTC.

V gene TRBV10-3 combines with J gene TRBJ1-2, with a tentative D call TRBD1 (5 bases). The CDR3 has 14 amino acids. CDR1 is ENHRY and CDR2 is SYGVKD in the germline V gene. V dropped 3 bases and J dropped 8 bases, with 16 bases sitting between them. This CDR3 reads CAISEEWGAWGYTF. For the CDR3, the DNA is TGTGCCATCAGTGAAGAGTGGGGCGCTTGGGGCTACACCTTC.

DNA of the CDR3: TGTGCCAGCAGTTTCGGGGGGTCCACAGATACGCAGTATTTT. This codes for CASSFGGSTDTQYF. The chain is built from TRBV27 and TRBJ2-3; 7 nucleotides match TRBD2. Germline V gene data show CDR1 as MNHEY and CDR2 as SMNVEV (reference sequence). Germline trimming cut 3 bases from V and 2 bases from J; bases unmatched to any gene: 2. The CDR3 runs to 14 residues.

The chain employs TRBV6-5 and TRBJ2-2; TRBD2 might be the D (6 bases). Germline V gene lookup returns CDR1 MNHEY and CDR2 SVGAGI. The CDR3 runs 15 residues. V was shortened by 6 bases and J by 2 bases, with 13 bases between the two germline ends. The CDR3 DNA reads as TGTGCCAGCAGAGCCGGGACTGCAAACACCGGGGAGCTGTTTTTT. As protein: CASRAGTANTGELFF.

V gene TRBV5-1 combines with J gene TRBJ2-3; 7 positions agree with TRBD2. Germline V gene data show CDR1 as SGHRS and CDR2 as YFSETQ. The CDR3 spans 16 residues. The V and J ends lost 0 bases and 1 base, in that order; junction bases with no gene match: 5. Here the CDR3 reads CASSLESTSGTDTQYF. In DNA, the CDR3 is TGCGCCAGCAGCTTGGAATCTACTAGCGGCACAGATACGCAGTATTTT.

The gene calls are TRBV5-4 and TRBJ1-2; D is unresolved. Per the germline V gene, CDR1 is SGHNT and CDR2 is YYREEE (reference sequence). The V end lost 0 bases, the J end lost 8 bases, and 11 bases lay between the germline ends. The CDR3 extends over 13 amino acids. The DNA for the CDR3 is TGTGCCAGCAGCTTGGACAGTATTGGAGGCTACACCTTC. Amino acid sequence: CASSLDSIGGYTF.

This clone was counted only a few times. This chain uses TRBV28 with TRBJ2-7, with D uncertain. Germline assignment: CDR1 MDHEN and CDR2 SYDVKM. The V and J ends lost 1 base and 4 bases respectively, with 14 bases between them. CDR3 length equals 15 residues. CDR3 DNA sequence: TGTGCCAGCAGTTTATCCCCCCCACTTTATTACGAGCAGTACTTC. This translates into CASSLSPPLYYEQYF. Full variable domain (missing parts from reference TRBV28 and TRBJ2-7): DVKVTQSSRYLVKRTGEKVFLECVQDMDHENMFWYRQDPGLGLRLIYFSYDVKMKEKGDIPEGYSVSREKKERFSLILESASTNQTSMYLCASSLSPPLYYEQYFGPGTRLTVT.

V and J are TRBV7-3 and TRBJ2-4; 11 positions match TRBD2. This CDR3 spans 14 amino acids. V was pared by 4 bases and J by 15 bases, with 11 bases of the junction left unmatched. CDR1 is SGHTA, CDR2 FQGTGA, per germline. Here the CDR3 reads CASSYTGTSGPRYF. DNA for the CDR3: TGTGCCAGCAGCTATACCGGGACTAGCGGTCCCAGGTACTTC.

The gene calls are TRBV6-5 and TRBJ1-1; D not resolved. Trimming took 3 bases from V and 4 from J, leaving 6 bases between them. There are 12 residues in the CDR3. The germline V gene encodes CDR1 MNHEY and CDR2 SVGAGI. In nucleotides, the CDR3 is TGTGCCAGCAGTTATGGCACCACTGAAGCTTTCTTT. This codes for CASSYGTTEAFF.

This clone was picked up one time. V usage is TRBV2 and J usage is TRBJ2-2, with 12 bases fitting TRBD1. J was trimmed by 7 bases and V by 5 bases; bases with no gene match: 8. CDR3 size: 16 residues. Germline V gene sequence: CDR1 SNHLY, CDR2 FYNNEI. CDR3 protein: CASSRRDRGLGGELFF. CDR3 coding DNA: TGTGCCAGCAGTCGCCGGGACAGGGGGCTCGGCGGGGAGCTGTTTTTT. Filled out from reference TRBV2 and TRBJ2-2, the complete variable domain reads EPEVTQTPSHQVTQMGQEVILRCVPISNHLYFYWYRQILGQKVEFLVSFYNNEISEKSEIFDDQFSVERPDGSNFTLKIRSTKLEDSAMYFCASSRRDRGLGGELFFGEGSRLTVL.

This clone was observed a single time. The chain employs TRBV27 and TRBJ2-7; the D gene is possibly TRBD1 (6 bases). The germline CDR1 and CDR2 sequences are MNHEY and SMNVEV (reference sequence). The CDR3 contains 15 residues. Trimming shortened V by 5 bases and J by 4 bases, and 18 bases separated the two germline ends. Here the CDR3 reads CASSPAGTSGYEQYF. In DNA, the CDR3 is TGTGCCAGCAGTCCGGCCGGGACATCCGGATACGAGCAGTACTTC.

In this sample, this clone turned up once. The V call is TRBV29-1, the J call TRBJ2-5; TRBD2 agrees at 8 bases. This CDR3 region has 11 residues. J was trimmed by 5 bases and V by 8 bases; bases with no gene match: 4. CDR1 SQVTM and CDR2 ANQGSEA come from the germline V gene. The CDR3 DNA is TGCAGCCTCGGCGGGGGGGAGACCCAGTACTTC. Its translation: CSLGGGETQYF.

The chain uses TRBV5-6 and TRBJ2-1; TRBD2 agrees at 8 bases. This CDR3 region has 15 residues. Germline V gene data show CDR1 as SGHDT and CDR2 as YYEEEE. The V segment lost 1 base and the J segment 7 bases; nucleotides outside the gene matches: 7. The CDR3 DNA is TGTGCCAGCAGCTTGTGGGGACTAGGGGTAAATGAGCAGTTCTTC. Its protein is CASSLWGLGVNEQFF.

This clone has a single count. This chain joins TRBV11-3 and TRBJ2-1, with D possibly TRBD2 on 5 matching bases. V was pared by 0 bases and J by 4 bases, with 13 bases between. The CDR3 runs 16 residues. Germline V gives CDR1 SGHNT, CDR2 YENEEA. The CDR3 sequence: CASSLDPGVWYNEQFF. CDR3 nucleotides: TGTGCCAGCAGCTTAGATCCCGGGGTTTGGTACAATGAGCAGTTCTTC.

This clone was counted between two and nine times. The chain has TRBV2 and TRBJ1-5, with 7 bases lining up with TRBD1. The J segment lost 4 bases and the V segment lost 7 bases, leaving 10 bases of the junction unmatched. The CDR3 covers 15 residues. The germline V gene encodes CDR1 SNHLY and CDR2 FYNNEI. The CDR3, as DNA: TGTGCCAGCAAGAGGGGGCAGGCGTTAAATCAGCCCCAGCATTTT. This encodes CASKRGQALNQPQHF.

The J gene is TRBJ1-3, the V gene TRBV28, with a possible D match to TRBD1 (5 bases). Trimming shortened V by 3 bases and J by 6 bases, and 9 bases separated the two germline ends. Germline V gene sequence: CDR1 MDHEN, CDR2 SYDVKM. This CDR3 region has 13 residues. As DNA, the CDR3 is TGTGCCAGCAGTTTTTCGGGGGTAAACACCATATATTTT. It is translated as CASSFSGVNTIYF.

This clone was seen a single time. The chain is built from TRBV14 and TRBJ2-7; perhaps TRBD2 as D (5 bases). The germline CDR1 and CDR2 sequences are SGHDN and FVKESK. CDR3 length equals 14 residues. V lost 1 base and J lost 6, with 13 bases in between. CDR3 amino acids: CASSQGLVSGEQYF. As DNA, the CDR3 is TGTGCCAGCAGCCAAGGACTGGTCAGCGGCGAGCAGTACTTC.

The chain is built from TRBV19 and TRBJ1-1; D gene ambiguous. Germline CDR1 LNHDA, CDR2 SQIVND (reference sequence). This CDR3 is 13 amino acids long. Trimming pared 3 bases from V and 4 bases from J, leaving 9 bases between. The CDR3 here is CASSIVGSTEAFF. In DNA, the CDR3 is TGTGCCAGTAGTATTGTAGGGAGCACTGAAGCTTTCTTT.

This clone was seen a single time. The rearrangement joins TRBV6-6 to TRBJ2-5; maybe TRBD1 (6 bases). The germline V and J ends were trimmed by 2 bases and 3 bases, with 13 bases remaining between them. Germline assignment: CDR1 MNHNY and CDR2 SVGAGI (reference sequence). This CDR3 spans 15 amino acids. The CDR3 protein is CASSYGGQGKETQYF. The CDR3 DNA reads TGTGCCAGCAGTTACGGGGGACAAGGGAAAGAGACCCAGTACTTC.

The chain employs TRBV15 and TRBJ1-2; 9 bases map to TRBD1. From germline, CDR1 is LNHNV and CDR2 YYDKDF (reference sequence). V trimming: 1 base; J trimming: 7 bases; junction bases outside the gene matches: 4. The CDR3 extends over 14 amino acids. The CDR3 loop reads CATSRGGTGFGYTF. Here the CDR3 DNA reads TGTGCCACCAGCAGAGGGGGGACAGGGTTTGGCTACACCTTC.

The V call is TRBV7-3, the J call TRBJ2-3; no clear D. Germline CDR1 and CDR2: SGHTA and FQGTGA. CDR3 length: 15 residues. V was shortened by 2 bases and J by 2 bases, with 11 bases between the two germline ends. The CDR3: CASSLDERHTDTQYF. The CDR3 DNA follows: TGTGCCAGCAGCTTAGACGAGAGGCACACAGATACGCAGTATTTT.

This rearrangement joins TRBV18 to TRBJ1-6; 10 bases align to TRBD1. V trimming: 2 bases; J trimming: 10 bases; junction bases outside the gene matches: 11. Germline CDR1 reads KGHSH; CDR2 reads LQKENI. The CDR3 length is 17 residues. In nucleotides, the CDR3 is TGTGCCAGCTCACCATCCGGGACAGGGGCGCCTCGGTCACCCCTCCACTTT. Residues: CASSPSGTGAPRSPLHF.